Listed here are 27 T cell receptor beta chains from one sample, sequenced in a study of cytomegalovirus exposure and HLA in healthy donors. PCR amplification relied on 60 Vbeta primers (plus 13 Jbeta primers). Only in-frame clones appear in the TCRdb table, and some are missing; sequencing was by immunoSEQ multiplex PCR. The repertoire includes 200,000 to 250,000 clones, 77% of them detected once, and around 2.9% sits in the top ten. The material sequenced was PBMCs. The receptor source for this set is a woman aged 55-69 years in good health and CMV-seropositive.

The rearrangement joins TRBV9 to TRBJ1-5; no clear D gene. The CDR3 consists of 15 residues. V was shortened by 0 bases and J by 6 bases, with 13 bases between the two germline ends. Germline CDR1 and CDR2: SGDLS and YYNGEE. DNA of the CDR3: TGTGCCAGCAGCGTAGGACTTGTTCGGGGTCAGCCCCAGCATTTT. This translates into CASSVGLVRGQPQHF.

J is TRBJ1-6 and V is TRBV6-6, with TRBD1 identical over 8 bases. V was clipped by 7 bases and J by 6 bases; unmatched bases: 5. CDR1 and CDR2 from the germline V gene are MNHNY and SVGAGI (reference sequence). The CDR3 is 14 amino acids. The CDR3 spells CASTPDRANSPLHF. In DNA, the CDR3 is TGTGCCAGCACTCCGGACAGGGCTAATTCACCCCTCCACTTT.

The chain has TRBV11-2 and TRBJ1-2; 9 bases match TRBD1. This CDR3 region has 16 residues. The germline V gene encodes CDR1 SGHAT and CDR2 FQNNGV. V dropped 1 base and J dropped 2; count of bases not matched to a gene: 5. The DNA for the CDR3 is TGTGCCAGCAGCTTAGCCGGGACAGGGTCCAACTATGGCTACACCTTC. This translates into CASSLAGTGSNYGYTF. Using reference TRBV11-2 and TRBJ1-2 for the parts outside the CDR3, the full variable domain is EAGVAQSPRYKIIEKRQSVAFWCNPISGHATLYWYQQILGQGPKLLIQFQNNGVVDDSQLPKDRFSAERLKGVDSTLKIQPAKLEDSAVYLCASSLAGTGSNYGYTFGSGTRLTVV.

CDR3 in DNA: TGTGCCAGCAGCTTAACAGGGGGCGGCAATCAGCCCCAGCATTTT. It specifies CASSLTGGGNQPQHF. The gene calls are TRBV7-9 and TRBJ1-5, with 9 bases that match TRBD1. CDR3 length equals 15 residues. Germline lookup yields CDR1 SEHNR and CDR2 FQNEAQ (reference sequence). V lost 2 bases to trimming and J lost 2 bases; unmatched junction nucleotides: 1.

The chain recombines TRBV14 with TRBJ1-2; no clear D gene. There are 13 residues in the CDR3. Germline V gives CDR1 SGHDN, CDR2 FVKESK. The V end lost 0 bases, the J end lost 3 bases, and 5 bases lay between the germline ends. The CDR3 sequence: CASSQDSDYGYTF. The CDR3 DNA reads as TGTGCCAGCAGCCAAGACTCCGACTATGGCTACACCTTC.

The genes are TRBV5-4 and TRBJ2-5; D perhaps matches TRBD2 (6 bases). The CDR3 sequence is 14 residues long. CDR1 and CDR2 from the germline V gene are SGHNT and YYREEE (reference sequence). V lost 4 bases, J lost 1 base, and 11 bases lay in between. CDR3 DNA sequence: TGTGCCAGCAGCAGGGAGGTGGCCCAAGAGACCCAGTACTTC. Translating it yields CASSREVAQETQYF.

The rearrangement joins TRBV5-1 to TRBJ2-1; the match to TRBD2 covers 10 bases. CDR3 length: 14 amino acids. Per the germline V gene, CDR1 is SGHRS and CDR2 is YFSETQ. V lost 5 bases, J lost 7 bases, and 6 bases stayed unmatched. CDR3 sequence (DNA): TGCGCCAGCAGTCTAGCGGGAGTGGGGAATGAGCAGTTCTTC. Translation gives CASSLAGVGNEQFF.

The chain carries TRBV6-5 and TRBJ2-5, with 9 bases lining up with TRBD1. V was clipped by 6 bases and J by 2 bases; unmatched bases: 1. Germline CDR1 and CDR2: MNHEY and SVGAGI. The CDR3 is 13 residues long. The CDR3 sequence: CASRGQGQETQYF. In DNA form, the CDR3 reads TGTGCCAGCAGGGGACAGGGACAAGAGACCCAGTACTTC.

The count of this clone is one. The V and J genes are TRBV4-1 and TRBJ1-2, with D tentatively TRBD1 (6 bases). Germline lookup yields CDR1 MGHRA and CDR2 YSYEKL. Between the trimmed V and J ends, which lost 0 bases and 5 bases, there was a span of 10 bases. This CDR3 has 14 amino acids. CDR3 sequence (DNA): TGCGCCAGCAGCCAAGAGTGGACAGCGTATGGCTACACCTTC. Translating gives CASSQEWTAYGYTF.

The chain employs TRBV28 and TRBJ2-7; weak D call: TRBD1 (5 bases). V lost 5 bases and J 2 bases, leaving 13 bases between the germline ends. The CDR3 consists of 14 residues. Germline CDR1 is MDHEN and CDR2 is SYDVKM. In DNA, the CDR3 is TGTGCCAGCAGTACCTCTGACAGAGCCTACGAGCAGTACTTC. This codes for CASSTSDRAYEQYF.

The V gene is TRBV27, the J gene TRBJ2-7, with D possibly matching TRBD1 (5 bases). From germline, CDR1 is MNHEY and CDR2 SMNVEV (reference sequence). This CDR3 is 14 amino acids long. V lost 6 bases to trimming and J lost 0 bases, with 12 bases between them. This chain's CDR3 is CASREQANSYEQYF. The CDR3 DNA reads as TGTGCCAGCAGGGAACAGGCCAACTCCTACGAGCAGTACTTC.

This clone has only a few counts. CDR3 DNA: TGTGCCAGCTCCCCCATTGACAGTAGGGATGAAAAACTGTTTTTT. Translated: CASSPIDSRDEKLFF. The chain links TRBV19 to TRBJ1-4; tentatively, D is TRBD1 (5 bases). The germline CDR1 and CDR2 sequences are LNHDA and SQIVND (reference sequence). Between the trimmed V and J ends, which lost 9 bases and 6 bases, there was a span of 20 bases. The CDR3 has 15 amino acids.

This clone was seen only a few times. This chain links TRBV29-1 with TRBJ1-2; D not resolved. V dropped 5 bases and J dropped 6 bases, with 13 bases sitting between them. Germline V gene sequence: CDR1 SQVTM, CDR2 ANQGSEA. The CDR3 has 12 residues. CDR3 in amino acids: CSVSNYGDGYTF. The CDR3 bases are TGCAGCGTTTCTAATTATGGTGATGGCTACACCTTC.

The J gene is TRBJ2-4, the V gene TRBV4-2; 13 nucleotides line up with TRBD2. The CDR3 extends over 16 amino acids. The trim removed 0 bases at V and 8 bases at J, leaving 4 bases unmatched. Per the germline V gene, CDR1 is LGHNA and CDR2 is YNFKEQ. The CDR3, as DNA: TGTGCCAGCAGCCAAGATACTAGCGGGGGGGGGTACATTCAGTACTTC. This gives the protein CASSQDTSGGGYIQYF.

CDR3 protein: CASSLGGSTYEQYF. The CDR3 DNA sequence: TGTGCCAGCAGCTTAGGAGGCAGTACCTACGAGCAGTACTTC. The chain uses TRBV7-9 and TRBJ2-7; D is uncertain. This CDR3 region has 14 residues. Trimming shortened V by 1 base and J by 2 bases, and 9 bases separated the two germline ends. Germline V gene lookup returns CDR1 SEHNR and CDR2 FQNEAQ (reference sequence).

On this clone: This sample also contains other DNA sequences that code for the same CDR3. The genes are TRBV11-2 and TRBJ2-3; D gene ambiguous. The V and J ends lost 1 base and 1 base respectively, with 3 bases between them. This CDR3 has 13 residues. The germline gives CDR1 SGHAT, CDR2 FQNNGV. CDR3 residues: CASSLAGTDTQYF. For the CDR3, the DNA is TGTGCCAGCAGCTTAGCAGGCACAGATACGCAGTATTTT. The full variable domain, with the rest looked up from reference TRBV11-2 and TRBJ2-3, is EAGVAQSPRYKIIEKRQSVAFWCNPISGHATLYWYQQILGQGPKLLIQFQNNGVVDDSQLPKDRFSAERLKGVDSTLKIQPAKLEDSAVYLCASSLAGTDTQYFGPGTRLTVL.

The V and J genes are TRBV19 and TRBJ2-1; TRBD2 aligns across 9 bases. This CDR3 is built from 14 residues. CDR1 is LNHDA, CDR2 SQIVND, per germline (reference sequence). Unmatched junction bases numbered 2, after V lost 4 bases and J lost 4 bases. The CDR3, as DNA: TGTGCCAGTAGTAGCGGGGGGGCGTACAATGAGCAGTTCTTC. It specifies CASSSGGAYNEQFF.

The V and J genes are TRBV5-1 and TRBJ2-5, with 12 bases lining up with TRBD2. This CDR3 contains 16 residues. Germline CDR1 SGHRS, CDR2 YFSETQ. Trimming took 4 bases from V and 1 from J; bases not matched to a gene: 5. DNA for the CDR3: TGCGCCAGCAGCACCCGACTAGCGGGGGCCCAAGAGACCCAGTACTTC. Its protein product is CASSTRLAGAQETQYF.

Concerning this clone: Since a far larger clone is one base different, this is likely a read error. V is TRBV7-9 and J is TRBJ2-3; TRBD2 agrees at 12 bases. The V gene's germline CDR1 is SEHNR and CDR2 FQNEAQ (reference sequence). The CDR3 runs to 15 residues. The CDR3 spells CSSSRLAGGTDTQYF. The CDR3 DNA reads TGTTCCAGCAGCCGACTAGCGGGGGGCACAGATACGCAGTATTTT. The full variable domain, with the rest looked up from reference TRBV7-9 and TRBJ2-3, is DTGVSQNPRHKITKRGQNVTFRCDPISEHNRLYWYRQTLGQGPEFLTYFQNEAQLEKSRLLSDRFSAERPKGSFSTLEIQRTEQGDSAMYLCSSSRLAGGTDTQYFGPGTRLTVL.

This sequence joins TRBV4-3 and TRBJ2-5; 13 bases agree with TRBD2. V was clipped by 0 bases and J by 4 bases; unmatched bases: 5. There are 17 residues in the CDR3. Germline V gene data show CDR1 as LGHNA and CDR2 as YSLEER. CDR3 residues: CASSQEPTSGGGETQYF. The CDR3 DNA sequence: TGCGCCAGCAGCCAAGAACCCACTAGCGGGGGGGGAGAGACCCAGTACTTC.

The chain links TRBV27 to TRBJ2-3; weak D call: TRBD2 (6 bases). CDR3 length: 16 amino acids. Germline values: CDR1 MNHEY, CDR2 SMNVEV (reference sequence). V lost 4 bases and J lost 1, with 15 bases in between. CDR3 bases: TGTGCCAGCAGTTCCCCATCTAGCGTCCGCACAGATACGCAGTATTTT. Its protein product is CASSSPSSVRTDTQYF.

The chain links TRBV6-6 to TRBJ1-4; 10 bases map to TRBD1. Germline lookup yields CDR1 MNHNY and CDR2 SVGAGI (reference sequence). Trimming cost V 5 bases and J 7 bases; bases outside gene matches: 7. This CDR3 is 15 amino acids long. Here the CDR3 DNA reads TGTGCCAGCAGTCCCCCGACAGGGGGCGGTGAAAAACTGTTTTTT. Translation gives CASSPPTGGGEKLFF.

The genes are TRBV2 and TRBJ1-1, with D unresolved. CDR3 length equals 11 residues. The V end lost 1 base, the J end lost 10 bases, and 7 bases lay between the germline ends. Germline V gene lookup returns CDR1 SNHLY and CDR2 FYNNEI. CDR3 sequence: CASSEVAAAFF. CDR3 coding DNA: TGTGCCAGCAGTGAAGTTGCGGCAGCTTTCTTT.

V is TRBV30 and J is TRBJ2-1; TRBD2 matches at 11 bases. The CDR3 is 15 amino acids. The junction had 12 bases not matched to a gene; V was cut back by 2 bases and J by 12 bases. The germline V gene encodes CDR1 GTSNPN and CDR2 SVGIG (reference sequence). CDR3 in DNA: TGTGCCTGGAGTCGTCTAGCGGGGGGCGGAAGCGGGCAGTTCTTC. Translation gives CAWSRLAGGGSGQFF.

This clone turned up a few times. The chain employs TRBV5-4 and TRBJ2-7, with 10 bases lining up with TRBD1. In germline, CDR1 is SGHNT, CDR2 YYREEE (reference sequence). Trimming at V came to 5 bases and at J to 6 bases, leaving 8 bases not matched to a gene. The length of the CDR3 is 14 residues. The CDR3 protein is CASSRGQGRGEQYF. DNA for the CDR3: TGTGCCAGCAGTAGGGGACAGGGGAGAGGCGAGCAGTACTTC.

This chain connects TRBV11-2 to TRBJ2-6, with 8 positions matching TRBD2. Germline V gene sequence: CDR1 SGHAT, CDR2 FQNNGV. Losses at the gene ends were 2 bases for V and 0 bases for J; bases not matched to a gene: 6. CDR3 length: 18 residues. This chain's CDR3 is CASSLRTSGSSGANVLTF. As DNA, the CDR3 is TGTGCCAGCAGCTTAAGAACTAGCGGTTCCTCTGGGGCCAACGTCCTGACTTTC.

The rearrangement joins TRBV30 to TRBJ1-1, with 10 nucleotides matching TRBD1. The CDR3 totals 16 residues. From germline, CDR1 is GTSNPN and CDR2 SVGIG (reference sequence). Losses at the gene ends were 0 bases for V and 1 base for J; bases not matched to a gene: 5. The CDR3 reads CAWSVPGTGANTEAFF. The DNA of the CDR3 is TGTGCCTGGAGTGTACCCGGGACAGGGGCGAACACTGAAGCTTTCTTT. The variable domain in full, completed from reference TRBV30 and TRBJ1-1, reads SQTIHQWPATLVQPVGSPLSLECTVEGTSNPNLYWYRQAAGRGLQLLFYSVGIGQISSEVPQNLSASRPQDRQFILSSKKLLLSDSGFYLCAWSVPGTGANTEAFFGQGTRLTVV.